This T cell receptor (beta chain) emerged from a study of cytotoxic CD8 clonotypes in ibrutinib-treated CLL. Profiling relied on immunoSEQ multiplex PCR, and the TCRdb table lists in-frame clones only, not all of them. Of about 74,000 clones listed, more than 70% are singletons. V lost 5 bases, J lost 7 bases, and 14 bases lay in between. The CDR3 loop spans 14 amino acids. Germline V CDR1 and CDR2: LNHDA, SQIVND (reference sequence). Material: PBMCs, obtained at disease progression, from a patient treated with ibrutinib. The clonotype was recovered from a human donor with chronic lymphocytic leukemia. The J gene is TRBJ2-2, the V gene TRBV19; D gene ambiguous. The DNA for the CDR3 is TGTGCCAGTAGTCCCCGGGCCACGGGCGGGGAGCTGTTTTTT. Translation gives CASSPRATGGELFF.